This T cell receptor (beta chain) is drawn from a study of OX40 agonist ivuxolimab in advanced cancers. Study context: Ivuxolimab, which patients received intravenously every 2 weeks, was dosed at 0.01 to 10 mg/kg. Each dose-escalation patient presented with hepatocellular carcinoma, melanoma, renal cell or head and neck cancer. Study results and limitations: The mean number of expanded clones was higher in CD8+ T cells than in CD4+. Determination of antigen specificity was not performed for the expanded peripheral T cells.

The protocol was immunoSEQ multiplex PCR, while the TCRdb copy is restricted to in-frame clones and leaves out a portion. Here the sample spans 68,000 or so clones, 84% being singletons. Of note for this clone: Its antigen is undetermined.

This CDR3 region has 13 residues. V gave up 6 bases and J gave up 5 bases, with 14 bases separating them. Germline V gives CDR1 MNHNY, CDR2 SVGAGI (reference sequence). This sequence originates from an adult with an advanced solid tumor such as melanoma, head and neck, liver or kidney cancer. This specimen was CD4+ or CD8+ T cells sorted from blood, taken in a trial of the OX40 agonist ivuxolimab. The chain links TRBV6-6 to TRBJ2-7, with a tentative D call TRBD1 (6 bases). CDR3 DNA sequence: TGTGCCAGCAGGCTCACAGGGATCCACGAGCAGTACTTC. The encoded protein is CASRLTGIHEQYF.